This T cell receptor (beta chain) was identified during a study of T cell responses to AZD1222 COVID-19 vaccine (dated by TCRdb to about 2021). Turning to the overall study: Because spike-specific TCR depth and breadth did not differ between the two schedules, AZD1222 recipients who got a second dose at roughly 4 weeks were pooled with those who got a second dose at roughly 12 weeks. Trial participants were enrolled into age subgroups of 18-55, 56-69 and 70-plus years, which contained around 140, 26 and 57 TCR-sequenced participants, respectively. TCR sequencing was performed for fewer than 250 trial participants, of whom 207 were given two doses of AZD1222 and approximately 26 were given two doses of MenACWY control vaccine. What the authors observed across the whole study: In the small 56-69-year group, the increase in depth fell short of significance, most likely because of low power. Conclusions about previously exposed vaccinees were limited because only a handful of AZD1222 recipients were SARS-CoV-2 seropositive at baseline. Spike-specific TCR breadth and depth rose significantly after two AZD1222 doses compared with day 0 and with MenACWY recipients. Because no day 14 peak-response samples were available, repertoires were characterized only after the peak T cell response. Reportedly, close to half of the unique spike-specific TCRs recognized epitopes lying outside the regions that are mutated in the B.1.351 and B.1.1.7 variants. The whole spike protein was spanned by vaccine-associated CD4 TCRs, and dominant responses were seen in regions 160-218 and 743-854. Most participants were white British and females outnumbered males, and the authors suggested that clonal diversity may have been underestimated.

What the time point label conveys for this sample: baseline before first vaccination. Vaccinee samples were obtained from the UK trials COV001 and COV002, which included a single-blind randomized controlled phase 2/3 trial of AZD1222 (ChAdOx1 nCoV-19) in healthy adults. For TCRbeta chain sequencing, PBMC samples from trial participants were taken at day 0 and at day 28 after the second dose. The CDR3 regions of human TCRbeta chains were subjected to immunosequencing. On the study's bioinformatics: Repertoire TCRs were checked for matches against a reference library of SARS-CoV-2-specific TCRs that had been generated using the MIRA antigen-specificity platform. Breadth was defined as the fraction of unique TCRs that were SARS-CoV-2-associated, and depth was defined as the fraction of total T cells that were SARS-CoV-2-associated. Using the MIRA data, each spike-specific TCR was assigned both to the spike region to which the TCR was reactive and to a CD4 or CD8 class. Log10-transformed breadth and depth values were compared by one-way ANOVA with Sidak's multiple comparisons tests. This immuneACCESS table, as held by TCRdb, lists in-frame sequences with V and J called but not all clones. Of the missing ones, under half trace to an unresolved V gene in checked studies; the others have no known cause. V and J calls and clone size are as listed in that table; D and trimming were resolved from the DNA. In this sample the table shows about 150,000 clones, roughly 90% of which occur a single time. The ten largest clones represent approximately 2.5% of the sample.

A remark on this clone: Its binding antigen is unknown. The sample holds no much larger clone one base away, and base qualities are not on file.

The CDR3 goes from the cysteine to the phenylalanine over 15 residues. Just the 45-base CDR3 DNA is kept, in frame starting at base 1. V is cut back by 0 bases and J by 5 bases, with 6 bases in the junction unmatched. The sequencing used peripheral blood, collected on day 0 of AZD1222 vaccination. The chain is assembled from TRBV23-1 and TRBJ2-7; TRBD1 aligns with 8 central bases. TRBV23-1 is noted as an ORF with a role that remains uncertain. The TCR comes from an adult in good health. The nucleotide sequence reads as follows: TGCGCCAGCAGTCAATCAAAGGACAGGGACGACGAGCAGTACTTC. Its amino acids are CASSQSKDRDDEQYF.